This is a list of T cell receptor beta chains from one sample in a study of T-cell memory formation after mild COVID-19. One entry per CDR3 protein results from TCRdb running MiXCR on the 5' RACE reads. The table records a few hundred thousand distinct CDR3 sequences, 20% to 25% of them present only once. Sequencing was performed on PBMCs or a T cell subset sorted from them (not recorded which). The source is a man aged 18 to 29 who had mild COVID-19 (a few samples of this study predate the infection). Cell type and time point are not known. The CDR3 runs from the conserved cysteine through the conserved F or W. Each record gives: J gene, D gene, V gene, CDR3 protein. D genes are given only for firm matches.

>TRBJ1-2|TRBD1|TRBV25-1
CASSDQGGSYGYTF
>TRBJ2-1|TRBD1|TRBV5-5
CASSQQGSALYNEQFF
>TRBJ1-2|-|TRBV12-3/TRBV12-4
CASSFSRYGYTF
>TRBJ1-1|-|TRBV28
CASSSTGVEAFF
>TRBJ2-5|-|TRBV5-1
CASSVQGAEETQYF
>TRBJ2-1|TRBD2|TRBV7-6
CASTSGDLYNEQFF
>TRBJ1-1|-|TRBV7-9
CASSLDLTEAFF
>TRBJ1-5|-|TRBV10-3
CAISETQGQPQHF
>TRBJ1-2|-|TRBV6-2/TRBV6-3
CASSKGANYGYTF
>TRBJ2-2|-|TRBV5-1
CASSFRDWDTGELFF
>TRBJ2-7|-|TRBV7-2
CASSPPSAFYEQYF
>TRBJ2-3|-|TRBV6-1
CASSGVTGSTDTQYF
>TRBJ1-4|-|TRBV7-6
CASSLQGNEKLFF
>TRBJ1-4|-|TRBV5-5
CASSRVKSGEKLFF
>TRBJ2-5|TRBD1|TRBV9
CASSLLGSIQGAQYF
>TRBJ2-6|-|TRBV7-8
CASSLVGLDLSGANVLTF
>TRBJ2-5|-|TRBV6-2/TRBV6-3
CASSNRGTQYF
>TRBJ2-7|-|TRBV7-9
CASSRLTYEQYF
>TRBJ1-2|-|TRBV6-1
CASSEGWEANGYTF